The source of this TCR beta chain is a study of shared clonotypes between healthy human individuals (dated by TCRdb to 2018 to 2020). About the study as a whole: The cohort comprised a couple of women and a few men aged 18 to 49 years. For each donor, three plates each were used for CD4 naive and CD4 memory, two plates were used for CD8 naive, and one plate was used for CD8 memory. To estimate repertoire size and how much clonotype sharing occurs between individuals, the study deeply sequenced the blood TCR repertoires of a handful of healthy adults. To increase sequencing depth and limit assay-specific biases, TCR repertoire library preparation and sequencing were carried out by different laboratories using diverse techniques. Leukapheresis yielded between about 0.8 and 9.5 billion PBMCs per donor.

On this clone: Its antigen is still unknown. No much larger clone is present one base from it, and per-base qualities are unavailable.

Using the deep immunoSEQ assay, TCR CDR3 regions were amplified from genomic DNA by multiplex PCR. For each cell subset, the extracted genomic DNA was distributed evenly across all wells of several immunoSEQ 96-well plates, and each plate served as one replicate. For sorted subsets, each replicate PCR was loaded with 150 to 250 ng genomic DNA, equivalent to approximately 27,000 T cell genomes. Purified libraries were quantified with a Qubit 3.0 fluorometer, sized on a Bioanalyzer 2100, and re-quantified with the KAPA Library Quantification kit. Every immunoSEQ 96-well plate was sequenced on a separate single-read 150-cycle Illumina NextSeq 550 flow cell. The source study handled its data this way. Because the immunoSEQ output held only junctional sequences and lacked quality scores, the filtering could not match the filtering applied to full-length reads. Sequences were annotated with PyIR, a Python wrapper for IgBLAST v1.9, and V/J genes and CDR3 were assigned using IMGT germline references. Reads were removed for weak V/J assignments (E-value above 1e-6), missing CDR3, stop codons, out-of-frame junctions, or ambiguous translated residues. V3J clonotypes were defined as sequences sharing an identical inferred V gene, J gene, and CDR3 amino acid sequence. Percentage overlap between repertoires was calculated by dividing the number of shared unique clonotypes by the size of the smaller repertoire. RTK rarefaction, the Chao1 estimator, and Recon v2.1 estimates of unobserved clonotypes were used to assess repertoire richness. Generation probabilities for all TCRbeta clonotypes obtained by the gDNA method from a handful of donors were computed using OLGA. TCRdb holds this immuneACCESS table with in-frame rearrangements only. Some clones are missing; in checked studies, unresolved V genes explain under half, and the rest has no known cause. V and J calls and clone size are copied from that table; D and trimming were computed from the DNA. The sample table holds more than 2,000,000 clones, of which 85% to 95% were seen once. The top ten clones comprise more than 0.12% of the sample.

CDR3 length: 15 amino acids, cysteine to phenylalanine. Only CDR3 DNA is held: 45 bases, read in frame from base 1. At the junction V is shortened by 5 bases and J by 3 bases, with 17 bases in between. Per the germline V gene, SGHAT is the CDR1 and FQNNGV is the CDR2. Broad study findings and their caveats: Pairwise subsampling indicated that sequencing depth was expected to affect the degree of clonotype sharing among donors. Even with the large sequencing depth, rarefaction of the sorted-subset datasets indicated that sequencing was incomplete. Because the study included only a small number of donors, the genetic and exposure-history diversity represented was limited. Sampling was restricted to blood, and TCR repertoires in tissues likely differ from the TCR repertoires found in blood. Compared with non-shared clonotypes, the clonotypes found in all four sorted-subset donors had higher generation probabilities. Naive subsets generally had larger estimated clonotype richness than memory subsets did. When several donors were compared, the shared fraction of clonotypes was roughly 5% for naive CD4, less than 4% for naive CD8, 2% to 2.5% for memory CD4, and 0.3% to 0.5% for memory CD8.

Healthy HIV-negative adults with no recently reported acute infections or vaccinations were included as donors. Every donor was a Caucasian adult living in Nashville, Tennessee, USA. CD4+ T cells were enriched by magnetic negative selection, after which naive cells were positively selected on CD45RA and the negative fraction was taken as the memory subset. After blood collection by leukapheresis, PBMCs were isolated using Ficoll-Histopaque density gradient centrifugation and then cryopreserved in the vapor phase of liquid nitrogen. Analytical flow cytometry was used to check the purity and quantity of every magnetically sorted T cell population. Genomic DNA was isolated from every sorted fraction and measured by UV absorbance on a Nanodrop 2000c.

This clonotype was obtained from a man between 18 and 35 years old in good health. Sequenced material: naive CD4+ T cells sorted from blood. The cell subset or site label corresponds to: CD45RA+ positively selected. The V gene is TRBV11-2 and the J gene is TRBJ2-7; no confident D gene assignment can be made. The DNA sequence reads TGTGCCAGCAGCCATCACTGGTATCAGTACTACGAGCAGTACTTC. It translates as CASSHHWYQYYEQYF.